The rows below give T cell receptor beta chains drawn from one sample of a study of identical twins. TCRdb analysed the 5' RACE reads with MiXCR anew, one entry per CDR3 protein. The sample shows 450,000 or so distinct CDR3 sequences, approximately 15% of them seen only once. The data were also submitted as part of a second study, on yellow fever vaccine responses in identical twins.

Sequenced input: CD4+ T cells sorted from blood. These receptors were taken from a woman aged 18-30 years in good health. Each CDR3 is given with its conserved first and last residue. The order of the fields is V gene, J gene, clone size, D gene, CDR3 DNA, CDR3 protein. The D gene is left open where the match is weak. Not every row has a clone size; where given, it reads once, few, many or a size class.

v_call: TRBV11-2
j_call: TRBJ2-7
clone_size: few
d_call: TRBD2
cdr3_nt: TGTGCCAGCAGCTTAAAACTTGGACTAGCGGGGGCCTCCTACGAGCAGTACTTC
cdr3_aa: CASSLKLGLAGASYEQYF

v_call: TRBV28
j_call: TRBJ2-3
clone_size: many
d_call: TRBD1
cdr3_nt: TGTGCCAGCAGCATTACAGGGGGCACAGATACGCAGTATTTT
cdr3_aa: CASSITGGTDTQYF

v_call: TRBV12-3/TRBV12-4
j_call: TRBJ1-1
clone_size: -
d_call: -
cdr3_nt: TGTGCCAGCAGTCCCGGACAGAGGGACACTGAAGCTTTCTTT
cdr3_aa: CASSPGQRDTEAFF

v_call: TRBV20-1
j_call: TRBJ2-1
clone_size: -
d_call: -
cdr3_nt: TGCAGTGCTAGAAATCTTCAGGGGGGCTACAATGAGCAGTTCTTC
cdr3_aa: CSARNLQGGYNEQFF

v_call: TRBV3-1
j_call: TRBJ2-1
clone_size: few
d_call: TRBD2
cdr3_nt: TGTGCCAGCAGCCAAGAGGTACTAGCGGGAGGAAATGAGCAGTTCTTC
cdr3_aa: CASSQEVLAGGNEQFF

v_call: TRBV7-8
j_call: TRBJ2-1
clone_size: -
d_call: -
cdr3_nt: TGTGCCAGCAGCCCCAGAACCTACAATGAGCAGTTCTTC
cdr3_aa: CASSPRTYNEQFF

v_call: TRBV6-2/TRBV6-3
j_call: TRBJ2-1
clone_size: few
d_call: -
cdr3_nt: TGTGCCAGCAACTTAGGACGGGACTCCTACAATGAGCAGTTCTTC
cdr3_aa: CASNLGRDSYNEQFF

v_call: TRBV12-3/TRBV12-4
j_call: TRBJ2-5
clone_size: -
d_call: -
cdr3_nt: TGTGCCAGCAGTGGGTCGAAGCAGACCCAGTACTTC
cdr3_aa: CASSGSKQTQYF

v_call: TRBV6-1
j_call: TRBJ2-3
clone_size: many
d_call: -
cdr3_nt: TGTGCCAGCAGCCTCCTCCTAGGGGGTTCTAGCACAGATACGCAGTATTTT
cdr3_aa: CASSLLLGGSSTDTQYF

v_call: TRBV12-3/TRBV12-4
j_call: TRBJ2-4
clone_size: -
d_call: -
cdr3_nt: TGTGCCAGCAGTCAGATAGCCAGAAACATTCAGTACTTC
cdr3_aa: CASSQIARNIQYF

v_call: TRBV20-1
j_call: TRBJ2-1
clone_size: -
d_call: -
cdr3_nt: TGCAGTGCTAGAGATTGGCGCGGGACCTACAATGAGCAGTTCTTC
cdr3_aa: CSARDWRGTYNEQFF

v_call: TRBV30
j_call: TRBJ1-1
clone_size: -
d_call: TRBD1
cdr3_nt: TGTGCCTGGCATTCCCTGACAGGGAGGTTATCCTACACTGAAGCTTTCTTT
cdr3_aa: CAWHSLTGRLSYTEAFF

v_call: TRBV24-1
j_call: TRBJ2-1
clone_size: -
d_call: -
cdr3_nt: TGTGCCACCAGTGATTCGCGCGGTGGAGGGAATGAGCAGTTCTTC
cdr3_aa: CATSDSRGGGNEQFF

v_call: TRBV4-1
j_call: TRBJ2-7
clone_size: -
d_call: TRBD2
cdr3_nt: TGCGCCAGCAGCCAAGATCTGACTAGCGGGAGGTCCGGGTCCTACGAGCAGTACTTC
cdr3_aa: CASSQDLTSGRSGSYEQYF

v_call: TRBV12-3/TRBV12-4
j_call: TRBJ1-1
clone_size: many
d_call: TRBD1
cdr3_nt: TGTGCCAGCAGTCCTACGACAGGGGGTAGTGAAGCTTTCTTT
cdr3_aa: CASSPTTGGSEAFF

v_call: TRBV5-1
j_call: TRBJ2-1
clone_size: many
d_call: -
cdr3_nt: TGCGCCAGTTCACTTAGCGATCAGAGCTCCTACAATGAGCAGTTCTTC
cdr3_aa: CASSLSDQSSYNEQFF

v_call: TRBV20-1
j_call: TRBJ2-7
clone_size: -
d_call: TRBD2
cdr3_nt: TGCAGTGCTAGTATAGCGGGAGGGCCGGAGGAGCAGTACTTC
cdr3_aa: CSASIAGGPEEQYF

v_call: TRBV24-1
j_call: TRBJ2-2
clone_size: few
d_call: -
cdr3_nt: TGTGCCACCAGTCTGGCAGGGGCAGTGAACACCGGGGAGCTGTTTTTT
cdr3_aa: CATSLAGAVNTGELFF

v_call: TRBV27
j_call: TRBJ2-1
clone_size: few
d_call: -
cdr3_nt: TGTGCCAGGGTGAGGGGTGAGCAGTTCTTC
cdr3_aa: CARVRGEQFF

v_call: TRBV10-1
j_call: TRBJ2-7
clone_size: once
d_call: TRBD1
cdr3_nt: TGCGCCAGCAGTGACGGGACAGGGCCCTACGAGCAGTACTTC
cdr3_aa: CASSDGTGPYEQYF

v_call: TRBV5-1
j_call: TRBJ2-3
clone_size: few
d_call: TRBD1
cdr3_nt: TGCGCCAGCAGCGGGACAGGGGAGGGCCATACGCAGTATTTT
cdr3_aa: CASSGTGEGHTQYF

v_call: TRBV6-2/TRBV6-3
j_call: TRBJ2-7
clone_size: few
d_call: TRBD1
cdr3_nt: TGTGCCAGCAGTTACTCGAGCGGGACAGGGATCTCCTACGAGCAGTACTTC
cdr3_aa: CASSYSSGTGISYEQYF

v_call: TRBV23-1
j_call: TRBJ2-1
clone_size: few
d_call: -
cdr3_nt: TGCGCCAGGGATGACAGTTTCTGTCAGAGGATCTTC
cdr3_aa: CARDDSFCQRIF

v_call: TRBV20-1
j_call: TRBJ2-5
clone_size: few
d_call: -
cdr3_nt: TGCAGTGCGGAGGGGGGACGCGAGACCCAGTACTTC
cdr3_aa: CSAEGGRETQYF

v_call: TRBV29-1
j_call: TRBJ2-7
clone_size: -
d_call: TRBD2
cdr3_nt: TGCAGCGTTGTAGGTGATAGCGGGGACCTCTTATCCGGCGAGCAGTACTTC
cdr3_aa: CSVVGDSGDLLSGEQYF

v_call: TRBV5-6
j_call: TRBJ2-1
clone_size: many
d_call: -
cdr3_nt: TGTGCCAGCAGCCCCCATATTTACCCCCCTAAGGAGCAGTTCTTC
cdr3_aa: CASSPHIYPPKEQFF

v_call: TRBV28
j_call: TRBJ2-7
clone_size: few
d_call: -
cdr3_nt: TGTGCCAGCAGAATCCCCCCGTACTTC
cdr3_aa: CASRIPPYF

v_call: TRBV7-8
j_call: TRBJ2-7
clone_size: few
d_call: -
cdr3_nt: TGTGCCAGCAGCTCACAGGCTGGGCCCTACGAGCAGTACTTC
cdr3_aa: CASSSQAGPYEQYF

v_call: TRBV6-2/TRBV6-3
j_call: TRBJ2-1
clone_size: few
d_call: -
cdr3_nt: TGTGCCAGCAGTTACCGGCATAGCTCCTACAATGAGCAGTTCTTC
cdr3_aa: CASSYRHSSYNEQFF

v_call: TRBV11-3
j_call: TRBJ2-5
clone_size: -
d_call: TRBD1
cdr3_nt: TGTGCCAGCAGCCCCGGGACAGACTTCCAAGAGACCCAGTACTTC
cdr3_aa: CASSPGTDFQETQYF

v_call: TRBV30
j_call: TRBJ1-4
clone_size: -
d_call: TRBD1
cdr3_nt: TGTGCCTGGCAACGACAGGGGGGTGAAAAACTGTTTTTT
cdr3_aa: CAWQRQGGEKLFF

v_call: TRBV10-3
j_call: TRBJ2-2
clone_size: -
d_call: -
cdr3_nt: TGTGCCATCAACGGGGAGACCGGGGAGCTGTTTTTT
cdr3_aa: CAINGETGELFF

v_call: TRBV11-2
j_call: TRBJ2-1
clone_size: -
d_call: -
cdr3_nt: TGTGCCAGCACCCAAGGGACTCGAGTCTACAATGAGCAGTTCTTC
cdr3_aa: CASTQGTRVYNEQFF

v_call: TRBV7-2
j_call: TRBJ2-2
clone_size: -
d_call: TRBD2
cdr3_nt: TGTGCCAGCACCATAGCGGGAGGGAGCGGGGAGCTGTTTTTT
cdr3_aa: CASTIAGGSGELFF

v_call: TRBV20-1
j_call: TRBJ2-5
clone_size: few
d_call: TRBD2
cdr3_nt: TGCAGTGCTAGGCGACTAGCGGGGGAATTGGAGACCCAGTACTTC
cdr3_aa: CSARRLAGELETQYF

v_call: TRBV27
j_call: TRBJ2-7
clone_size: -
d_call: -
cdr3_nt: TGTGCCAGCAGTCCCCCCCGACAGGGAGGCTACGAGCAGTACTTC
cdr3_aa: CASSPPRQGGYEQYF